These 10 T cell receptor beta chains originate from one sample sequenced in a study of CD8 T cells in Susac syndrome. After extraction with the RNeasy kit, 0.5 to 1 ug of the RNA was reverse transcribed using random hexamers. A single record per CDR3 protein comes from TCRdb applying MiXCR to the immunoSEQ multiplex PCR reads. The profile covers around 300,000 distinct CDR3 sequences, with 92% appearing a single time and about 0.07% taken by the ten largest. The sample consisted of CD4+ T cells from PBMCs. All receptors derive from a human donor with multiple sclerosis.

This sequence joins TRBV27 and TRBJ2-2; no clear D gene. This CDR3 has 15 residues. CDR1 is MNHEY, CDR2 SMNVEV, per germline (reference sequence). The ends were cut back, 6 bases at V and 1 base at J, with 12 bases in the middle. This CDR3 is CASSLEQWNTGELFF. In nucleotides, the CDR3 is TGTGCCAGCAGCCTGGAACAGTGGAACACCGGGGAGCTGTTTTTT.

The chain combines TRBV12-3 or TRBV12-4 with TRBJ2-1; 12 nucleotides agree with TRBD2. The J segment lost 6 bases and the V segment lost 5 bases, leaving 5 bases of the junction unmatched. The CDR3 covers 15 residues. The DNA of the CDR3 is TGTGCCAGCAGTCCCTCTAGCGGGAGGGCCAATGAGCAGTTCTTC. This sequence encodes CASSPSSGRANEQFF.

This clonotype was recorded once. This sequence joins TRBV19 and TRBJ2-1, with D possibly TRBD1 on 5 matching bases. V was shortened by 2 bases and J by 8 bases, with 19 bases between the two germline ends. This CDR3 contains 16 residues. Germline assignment: CDR1 LNHDA and CDR2 SQIVND (reference sequence). The CDR3: CASSISFDGAYDEQFF. CDR3 DNA: TGTGCCAGTAGTATAAGCTTTGATGGGGCTTACGATGAGCAGTTCTTC.

The V call is TRBV12-3 or TRBV12-4, the J call TRBJ1-1, with TRBD1 as a possible D gene (6 bases). The CDR3 contains 14 residues. Trimming removed 5 bases at V and 1 base at J, with 11 bases between. The CDR3 protein is CASSPTGTNTEAFF. CDR3 nucleotides: TGTGCCAGCAGTCCCACAGGGACGAACACTGAAGCTTTCTTT.

The chain has TRBV20-1 and TRBJ2-3, with unresolved D. In germline, CDR1 is DFQATT, CDR2 SNEGSKA (reference sequence). The CDR3 is made up of 14 amino acids. V was cut by 2 bases and J by 4 bases, with 13 bases left in between. For the CDR3, the DNA is TGCAGTGCTAGAAACGGACCGCAGGCAGATACGCAGTATTTT. Protein: CSARNGPQADTQYF.

V usage is TRBV4-2 and J usage is TRBJ1-1; D is perhaps TRBD1 (5 bases). V was pared by 1 base and J by 0 bases, with 33 bases between. The germline V gene encodes CDR1 LGHNA and CDR2 YNFKEQ. The CDR3 spans 23 residues. The CDR3 region is CASSQVGFRRGRGQTILNTEAFF. The CDR3, as DNA: TGTGCCAGCAGCCAAGTTGGGTTTAGACGGGGCCGGGGCCAAACCATTCTGAACACTGAAGCTTTCTTT.

The chain uses TRBV5-1 and TRBJ2-3; D tentatively reads TRBD1 or TRBD2 (5 bases each). Per germline, CDR1 SGHRS and CDR2 YFSETQ. This CDR3 spans 15 amino acids. V lost 3 bases and J lost 0, with 11 bases in between. This chain's CDR3 is CASSSGPFSTDTQYF. Written as DNA, the CDR3 is TGCGCCAGCAGCTCGGGACCGTTTAGCACAGATACGCAGTATTTT.

The chain uses TRBV18 and TRBJ2-2; the match to TRBD2 covers 8 bases. The CDR3 loop spans 16 amino acids. CDR1 and CDR2 from the germline V gene are KGHSH and LQKENI. V lost 3 bases and J lost 6; bases outside the gene matches: 9. The CDR3 DNA follows: TGTGCCAGCTCACCGGAGAGAGCGGGAGAAGCCGGGGAGCTGTTTTTT. The encoded protein is CASSPERAGEAGELFF.

V gene TRBV29-1 combines with J gene TRBJ1-4; 9 bases align to TRBD1. CDR3 length equals 12 residues. Germline V gene lookup returns CDR1 SQVTM and CDR2 ANQGSEA. V shed 6 bases, J shed 10 bases, and the junction held 6 bases outside the gene matches. CDR3 amino acids: CSVRTGEGKLFF. CDR3 in DNA: TGCAGCGTACGGACAGGGGAGGGAAAACTGTTTTTT. The variable domain in full, with the rest retrieved from reference TRBV29-1 and TRBJ1-4, is SAVISQKPSRDICQRGTSLTIQCQVDSQVTMMFWYRQQPGQSLTLIATANQGSEATYESGFVIDKFPISRPNLTFSTLTVSNMSPEDSSIYLCSVRTGEGKLFFGSGTQLSVL.

The J gene is TRBJ2-1, the V gene TRBV2, with a tentative D call TRBD2 (6 bases). There are 16 residues in the CDR3. Trimming stripped 5 bases from V and 8 bases from J, with 22 bases between. Germline V gene lookup returns CDR1 SNHLY and CDR2 FYNNEI. CDR3 sequence: CASSPLADPQSDEQFF. For the CDR3, the DNA is TGTGCCAGCAGTCCTTTAGCGGACCCGCAGTCGGATGAGCAGTTCTTC. The full variable domain, with the rest looked up from reference TRBV2 and TRBJ2-1, is EPEVTQTPSHQVTQMGQEVILRCVPISNHLYFYWYRQILGQKVEFLVSFYNNEISEKSEIFDDQFSVERPDGSNFTLKIRSTKLEDSAMYFCASSPLADPQSDEQFFGPGTRLTVL.